The rows below give T cell receptor beta chains drawn from one sample of a study of cytomegalovirus exposure and HLA in healthy donors. Some clones are missing from TCRdb's copy, which holds only in-frame ones; the method was immunoSEQ multiplex PCR. The sample shows about 160,000 clones, 80% of them seen only once. Sequenced: PBMCs. The source of these receptors is a man aged 25-45 years in good health and CMV-seronegative. Each CDR3 is given with its conserved first and last residue. Clone size is not always given. Where it is, it says once, few, many or a class for expanded clones.

TRBJ1-5,TRBV7-9,-,CSSSLATGNQHF
TRBJ1-1,TRBV14,once,CASSQLSFGSTEAFF
TRBJ2-2,TRBV5-1,once,CASRRQVSITGELFF
TRBJ1-4,TRBV10-1,-,CASSQQTGPDEKLFF
TRBJ1-1,TRBV28,-,CASSQRPGVDEAFF
TRBJ2-3,TRBV19,once,CASTPGTGGNTDTQYF
TRBJ2-5,TRBV10-3,-,CAISDVPRETQYF
TRBJ1-2,TRBV7-9,-,CASSVTVPYGYTF
TRBJ2-7,TRBV7-9,-,CASSSAAYEQYF
TRBJ1-1,TRBV13,-,CASSSGTGGFTEAFF
TRBJ2-1,TRBV2,-,CASSDRGGIRNEQFF
TRBJ1-1,TRBV6-9,-,CASSGHGEADTEAFF
TRBJ1-2,TRBV10-3,-,CAISATLDRNYGYTF